This TCR beta chain was sequenced in a study of cytomegalovirus exposure and HLA in healthy donors. The CDR3 extends over 13 amino acids. CDR1 LNHDA and CDR2 SQIVND come from the germline V gene (reference sequence). J gave up 4 bases and V 4 bases, and 0 bases lay outside the gene matches. Use of 60 Vbeta and 13 Jbeta primers characterized the PCR. The assay was immunoSEQ multiplex PCR, and TCRdb's table has in-frame clones only and misses some. The sample is made up of fewer than 150,000 clones, and the top ten hold approximately 2.5% of it. The TCR comes from a man aged 40-50 years in good health and CMV-seronegative. The chain uses TRBV19 and TRBJ2-3, with 9 positions matching TRBD2. The sample taken for sequencing was PBMCs. The CDR3 nucleotides read TGTGCCAGTAGTAGCGGGGGGGCAGATACGCAGTATTTT. Encoded protein: CASSSGGADTQYF.